This T cell receptor (beta chain) is drawn from a study of OX40 agonist ivuxolimab in advanced cancers. Some clones are missing from TCRdb's copy, which holds only in-frame ones; the method was immunoSEQ multiplex PCR. This table holds approximately 63,000 clones, around 79% found once. The junction had 4 bases not matched to a gene; V was cut back by 1 base and J by 1 base. CDR1 is MDHEN, CDR2 SYDVKM, per germline. The CDR3 sequence is 16 residues long. J is TRBJ2-7 and V is TRBV28, with TRBD2 identical over 10 bases. The source was CD4+ or CD8+ T cells sorted from blood, collected in a trial of the OX40 agonist ivuxolimab. The clonotype originates from an adult with an advanced solid tumor such as melanoma, head and neck, liver or kidney cancer. CDR3 coding DNA: TGTGCCAGCAGTTTATTGGCTAGCGGGAGTTCCTACGAGCAGTACTTC. Its translation: CASSLLASGSSYEQYF.